The 11 T cell receptor beta chains given below trace back to one sample, sequenced in a study of radiotherapy plus CTLA-4 blockade in lung cancer. Method: immunoSEQ multiplex PCR; TCRdb's copy keeps in-frame clones and lacks some. The profile covers some 50,000 clones, with 80% to 90% appearing a single time and around 4.9% taken by the ten largest. Sequencing used peripheral blood, obtained from a patient treated with radiotherapy plus ipilimumab. The receptors derive from a human donor with non-small cell lung cancer whose response to radiotherapy plus ipilimumab could not be evaluated.

The chain employs TRBV18 and TRBJ2-4, with D hard to call. CDR1 and CDR2 (germline): KGHSH, LQKENI. The CDR3 sequence is 17 residues long. The V gene lost 0 bases and the J gene lost 1 base, with 13 bases spanning the gap. The CDR3 region has the DNA TGTGCCAGCTCACCACCGAGAAACTCACAGGCCAAAAACATTCAGTACTTC. It is translated as CASSPPRNSQAKNIQYF.

The chain uses TRBV6-5 and TRBJ1-4, with 7 bases identical to TRBD1. The germline CDR1 and CDR2 sequences are MNHEY and SVGAGI. This CDR3 spans 15 amino acids. V trimming: 6 bases; J trimming: 3 bases; junction bases outside the gene matches: 7. CDR3: CASRRTGGSNEKLFF. CDR3 DNA: TGTGCCAGCAGGAGGACAGGAGGATCTAATGAAAAACTGTTTTTT.

The CDR3, as DNA: TGTGCCAGTAGTGTCGGGACAGGGAGAAGGATTGACTATGGCTACACCTTC. This codes for CASSVGTGRRIDYGYTF. V is TRBV19 and J is TRBJ1-2; 9 bases are shared with TRBD1. Germline values: CDR1 LNHDA, CDR2 SQIVND (reference sequence). The J segment lost 3 bases and the V segment lost 5 bases, leaving 13 bases of the junction unmatched. The CDR3 loop spans 17 amino acids. The full variable domain, its missing parts supplied by reference TRBV19 and TRBJ1-2, is DGGITQSPKYLFRKEGQNVTLSCEQNLNHDAMYWYRQDPGQGLRLIYYSQIVNDFQKGDIAEGYSVSREKKESFPLTVTSAQKNPTAFYLCASSVGTGRRIDYGYTFGSGTRLTVV.

The chain is built from TRBV7-2 and TRBJ2-3; D is possibly TRBD1 (5 bases). V was trimmed by 2 bases and J by 1 base, leaving 13 bases between them. Looked up from germline, CDR1 is SGHTA and CDR2 is FQGNSA. The CDR3 is 16 amino acids. CDR3 residues: CASSLQGRGGTDTQYF. The CDR3 nucleotides are TGTGCCAGCAGCTTACAGGGAAGAGGAGGCACAGATACGCAGTATTTT.

The rearrangement uses TRBV28 and TRBJ1-6; 11 nucleotides match TRBD1. The CDR3 totals 16 residues. Germline trimming cut 3 bases from V and 9 bases from J; bases unmatched to any gene: 7. Germline V gene sequence: CDR1 MDHEN, CDR2 SYDVKM. CDR3 amino acids: CASSFQGQGAVSPLHF. CDR3 DNA: TGTGCCAGCAGTTTCCAAGGACAGGGGGCGGTTTCACCCCTCCACTTT.

This chain links TRBV29-1 with TRBJ2-5, with D perhaps matching TRBD1 (6 bases). V lost 0 bases to trimming and J lost 5 bases, with 13 bases between them. The CDR3 runs 14 residues. Germline V CDR1 and CDR2: SQVTM, ANQGSEA. The CDR3 loop is CSVEDPRRGETQYF. The CDR3, as DNA: TGCAGCGTTGAAGATCCCCGCAGGGGTGAGACCCAGTACTTC.

The V call is TRBV5-8, the J call TRBJ2-3; TRBD2 matches 8 bases. With 4 bases clipped from V and 0 bases from J, the junction kept 4 bases outside the gene matches. Germline CDR1 reads SGHTS; CDR2 reads YDEGEE. This CDR3 has 15 amino acids. The CDR3 sequence: CASSPLAESTDTQYF. CDR3 nucleotide sequence: TGTGCCAGCAGCCCACTAGCGGAAAGCACAGATACGCAGTATTTT.

This clone is a singleton in its sample. The V call is TRBV7-2, the J call TRBJ1-2, with TRBD1 matching 7 bases. The V gene's germline CDR1 is SGHTA and CDR2 FQGNSA. After removal of 4 bases from V and 2 bases from J, the junction contained 1 base not matched to a gene. CDR3 length equals 13 residues. The CDR3 protein is CASSWDRNYGYTF. The CDR3, as DNA: TGTGCCAGCAGCTGGGACAGAAACTATGGCTACACCTTC.

In its sample, this clone was seen once. For the CDR3, the DNA is TGTGCCAGCAGTTTATCGTGGGCCAGTCCTCACACAGATACGCAGTATTTT. Translated: CASSLSWASPHTDTQYF. The chain has TRBV27 and TRBJ2-3, with D uncertain. V lost 0 bases and J 2 bases, leaving 15 bases between the germline ends. Per the germline V gene, CDR1 is MNHEY and CDR2 is SMNVEV (reference sequence). The CDR3 totals 17 residues.

The genes are TRBV5-4 and TRBJ2-7; 7 nucleotides agree with TRBD1. This CDR3 comprises 15 residues. The germline V gene has CDR1 SGHNT and CDR2 YYREEE (reference sequence). V shed 4 bases, J shed 2 bases, and the junction held 9 bases outside the gene matches. Written as DNA, the CDR3 is TGTGCCAGCAGCCTTCAGGGGGTTTCCACCTACGAGCAGTACTTC. It is translated as CASSLQGVSTYEQYF. Filled out from reference TRBV5-4 and TRBJ2-7, the complete variable domain reads ETGVTQSPTHLIKTRGQQVTLRCSSQSGHNTVSWYQQALGQGPQFIFQYYREEENGRGNFPPRFSGLQFPNYSSELNVNALELDDSALYLCASSLQGVSTYEQYFGPGTRLTVT.

The chain combines TRBV9 with TRBJ2-3, with D perhaps TRBD2 (7 bases). The CDR3 is made up of 15 amino acids. The germline V gene encodes CDR1 SGDLS and CDR2 YYNGEE. The germline V and J ends were trimmed by 4 bases and 2 bases, with 14 bases remaining between them. DNA of the CDR3: TGTGCCAGCAGCCTCGGGGGGACATACACAGATACGCAGTATTTT. Translation gives CASSLGGTYTDTQYF.